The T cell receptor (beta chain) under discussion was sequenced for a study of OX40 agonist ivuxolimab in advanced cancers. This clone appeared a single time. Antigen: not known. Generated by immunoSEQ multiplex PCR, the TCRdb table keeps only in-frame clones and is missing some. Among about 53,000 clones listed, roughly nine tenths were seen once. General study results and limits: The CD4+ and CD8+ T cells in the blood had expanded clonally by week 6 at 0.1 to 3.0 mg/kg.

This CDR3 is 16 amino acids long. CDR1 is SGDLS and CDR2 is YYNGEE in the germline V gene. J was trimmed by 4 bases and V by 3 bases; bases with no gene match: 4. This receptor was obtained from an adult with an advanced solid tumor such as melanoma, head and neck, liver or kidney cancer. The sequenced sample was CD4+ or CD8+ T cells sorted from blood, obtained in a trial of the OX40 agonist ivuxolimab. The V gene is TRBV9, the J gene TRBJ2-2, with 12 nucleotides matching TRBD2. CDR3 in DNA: TGTGCCAGCAGCGCACTACTAGCGGGAGGCACCGGGGAGCTGTTTTTT. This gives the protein CASSALLAGGTGELFF.